The 15 T cell receptor beta chains listed next were all sequenced from one sample in a study of cytomegalovirus exposure and HLA in healthy donors. Researchers ran the PCR with 60 Vbeta and 13 Jbeta primers. Only in-frame clones appear in the TCRdb table, and some are missing; sequencing was by immunoSEQ multiplex PCR. The sample includes about 120,000 clones, under 90% of them seen just once. Specimen: PBMCs. The source of these receptors is a female donor in good health and CMV-seropositive.

This clone was seen more than once but under ten times. The chain has TRBV9 and TRBJ1-1; no definite D call. In germline, CDR1 is SGDLS, CDR2 YYNGEE. The CDR3 contains 13 residues. Trimming stripped 4 bases from V and 3 bases from J, with 10 bases between. CDR3 sequence (DNA): TGTGCCAGCAGCCAGACCCAGGACACTGAAGCTTTCTTT. It encodes CASSQTQDTEAFF.

V gene TRBV5-1 combines with J gene TRBJ1-5; D remains ambiguous. Trimming shortened V by 3 bases and J by 3 bases, and 13 bases separated the two germline ends. This CDR3 comprises 15 residues. The germline gives CDR1 SGHRS, CDR2 YFSETQ. As DNA, the CDR3 is TGCGCCAGCAGCTCGGAGGGTGGTACCAATCAGCCCCAGCATTTT. Protein sequence: CASSSEGGTNQPQHF.

The chain employs TRBV15 and TRBJ1-5; possible D gene TRBD1, 6 bases. The germline V gene encodes CDR1 LNHNV and CDR2 YYDKDF (reference sequence). The CDR3 runs 16 residues. V gave up 5 bases and J gave up 7 bases, with 21 bases separating them. The CDR3 loop reads CATSGTFTGSRQPQHF. DNA of the CDR3: TGTGCCACCAGCGGAACATTTACAGGGTCAAGGCAGCCCCAGCATTTT.

The chain carries TRBV28 and TRBJ1-2; D remains ambiguous. CDR1 is MDHEN and CDR2 is SYDVKM in the germline V gene. V lost 1 base to trimming and J lost 8 bases, with 14 bases between them. This CDR3 is built from 14 residues. The CDR3 reads CASSLFEAAGGYTF. The CDR3 DNA reads TGTGCCAGCAGTTTATTCGAAGCCGCCGGGGGCTACACCTTC.

This chain joins TRBV12-5 and TRBJ1-1, with unresolved D. There are 13 residues in the CDR3. CDR1 is LGHNT, CDR2 FRNRAP, per germline. V lost 6 bases, J lost 7 bases, and 15 bases lay in between. The CDR3 DNA sequence: TGTGCTAGTGGCCATGAAGGTCGGGGTGAAGCTTTCTTT. This translates into CASGHEGRGEAFF. Combining the CDR3 with reference TRBV12-5 and TRBJ1-1 gives the whole variable domain DARVTQTPRHKVTEMGQEVTMRCQPILGHNTVFWYRQTMMQGLELLAYFRNRAPLDDSGMPKDRFSAEMPDATLATLKIQPSEPRDSAVYFCASGHEGRGEAFFGQGTRLTVV.

The chain recombines TRBV10-3 with TRBJ2-3; D not certain. The germline V and J ends were trimmed by 8 bases and 0 bases, with 12 bases remaining between them. The CDR3 runs 14 residues. CDR1 and CDR2 (germline): ENHRY, SYGVKD. This CDR3 is CAIAPGISTDTQYF. CDR3 bases: TGTGCCATCGCCCCGGGTATTAGCACAGATACGCAGTATTTT.

The chain couples TRBV2 to TRBJ2-2; TRBD2 matches at 7 bases. J gave up 7 bases and V 5 bases, and 10 bases lay outside the gene matches. The germline CDR1 and CDR2 sequences are SNHLY and FYNNEI. This CDR3 spans 15 amino acids. The CDR3 region has the DNA TGTGCCAGCAGTCGTACAGCGGGGAAGGGCGGGGAGCTGTTTTTT. It translates to CASSRTAGKGGELFF. Looking up the rest from reference TRBV2 and TRBJ2-2 gives the full variable domain: EPEVTQTPSHQVTQMGQEVILRCVPISNHLYFYWYRQILGQKVEFLVSFYNNEISEKSEIFDDQFSVERPDGSNFTLKIRSTKLEDSAMYFCASSRTAGKGGELFFGEGSRLTVL.

The chain uses TRBV7-3 and TRBJ1-6; D call uncertain. Trimming removed 4 bases at V and 8 bases at J, with 9 bases between. Per germline, CDR1 SGHTA and CDR2 FQGTGA. The CDR3 loop spans 13 amino acids. The CDR3 here is CASSSGLYSPLHF. CDR3 DNA sequence: TGTGCCAGCAGCTCCGGACTATATTCACCCCTCCACTTT.

This sequence joins TRBV30 and TRBJ2-1; 8 positions agree with TRBD2. The germline V gene encodes CDR1 GTSNPN and CDR2 SVGIG (reference sequence). The J segment lost 3 bases and the V segment lost 3 bases, leaving 7 bases of the junction unmatched. There are 15 residues in the CDR3. This CDR3 reads CAWRVGGGYYNEQFF. DNA of the CDR3: TGTGCCTGGAGGGTCGGGGGGGGATACTACAATGAGCAGTTCTTC.

The V gene is TRBV5-1, the J gene TRBJ2-1; D perhaps matches TRBD1 (6 bases). CDR3 length: 13 residues. The germline V and J ends were trimmed by 2 bases and 8 bases, with 11 bases remaining between them. The germline gives CDR1 SGHRS, CDR2 YFSETQ. CDR3 in amino acids: CASSFQGFDEQFF. CDR3 sequence (DNA): TGCGCCAGCAGCTTTCAGGGGTTCGATGAGCAGTTCTTC. Supplemented by reference TRBV5-1 and TRBJ2-1, the full variable domain reads KAGVTQTPRYLIKTRGQQVTLSCSPISGHRSVSWYQQTPGQGLQFLFEYFSETQRNKGNFPGRFSGRQFSNSRSEMNVSTLELGDSALYLCASSFQGFDEQFFGPGTRLTVL.

This clone was recorded only once. One end of the junction is discordant with germline, which a read error may explain. J is TRBJ1-5 and V is TRBV7-9; the D is unclear. The germline V gene has CDR1 SEHNR and CDR2 FQNEAQ (reference sequence). This CDR3 contains 12 residues. The CDR3 spells CSSNRENQPQHF. DNA for the CDR3: TGTTCCAGCAATAGAGAAAATCAGCCCCAGCATTTT.

This clone has a handful of counts. V is TRBV5-1 and J is TRBJ1-4; 8 bases fit TRBD1. The CDR3 is made up of 17 amino acids. Trimming removed 5 bases from V and 0 bases from J; junction bases left unmatched: 9. Germline V CDR1 and CDR2: SGHRS, YFSETQ. CDR3 loop: CASRSGQGGTTNEKLFF. The CDR3 DNA sequence: TGCGCCAGCAGATCCGGACAGGGAGGAACAACTAATGAAAAACTGTTTTTT. Looking up the rest from reference TRBV5-1 and TRBJ1-4 gives the full variable domain: KAGVTQTPRYLIKTRGQQVTLSCSPISGHRSVSWYQQTPGQGLQFLFEYFSETQRNKGNFPGRFSGRQFSNSRSEMNVSTLELGDSALYLCASRSGQGGTTNEKLFFGSGTQLSVL.

The chain recombines TRBV30 with TRBJ1-4; the D is unclear. The CDR3 totals 13 residues. Trimming removed 1 base from V and 4 bases from J, with 7 bases in between. In germline, CDR1 is GTSNPN, CDR2 SVGIG (reference sequence). As DNA, the CDR3 is TGTGCCTGGAGTGCGAGCCTTAATGAAAAACTGTTTTTT. Amino acid sequence: CAWSASLNEKLFF.

J is TRBJ1-2 and V is TRBV12-2; the table's D gene call, TRBD1, was not cross checked with the DNA. TRBV12-2 is a pseudogene. This CDR3 has 12 amino acids. The CDR3 is CASRVLRGGYTF. The CDR3 DNA reads as TGTGCAAGTCGCGTCCTAAGGGGTGGCTACACCTTC.

J is TRBJ1-5 and V is TRBV2, with TRBD1 matching 9 bases. This CDR3 is built from 14 residues. Losses at the gene ends were 6 bases for V and 4 bases for J; bases not matched to a gene: 4. Germline values: CDR1 SNHLY, CDR2 FYNNEI. The CDR3 reads CASRMTGGNQPQHF. CDR3 nucleotides: TGTGCCAGCAGGATGACAGGGGGTAATCAGCCCCAGCATTTT.